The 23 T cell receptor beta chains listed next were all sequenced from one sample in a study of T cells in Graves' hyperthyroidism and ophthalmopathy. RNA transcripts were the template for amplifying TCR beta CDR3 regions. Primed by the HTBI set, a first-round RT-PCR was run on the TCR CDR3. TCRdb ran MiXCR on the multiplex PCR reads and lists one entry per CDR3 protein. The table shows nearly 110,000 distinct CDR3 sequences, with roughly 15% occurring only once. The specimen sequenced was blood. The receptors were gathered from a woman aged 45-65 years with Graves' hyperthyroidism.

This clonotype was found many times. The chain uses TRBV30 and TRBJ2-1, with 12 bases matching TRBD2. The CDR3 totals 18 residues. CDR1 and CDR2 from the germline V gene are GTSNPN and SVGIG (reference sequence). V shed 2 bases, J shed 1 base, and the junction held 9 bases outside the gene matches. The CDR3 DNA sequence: TGTGCCTGGAGTTCCGGGACTAGCGGGCCTGCTTCCTACAATGAGCAGTTCTTC. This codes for CAWSSGTSGPASYNEQFF.

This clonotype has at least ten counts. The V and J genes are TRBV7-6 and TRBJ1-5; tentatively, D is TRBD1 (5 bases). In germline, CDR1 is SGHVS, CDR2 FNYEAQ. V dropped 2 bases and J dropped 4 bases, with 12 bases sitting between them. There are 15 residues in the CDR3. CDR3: CASSLMGGLNQPQHF. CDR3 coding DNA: TGTGCCAGCAGCTTAATGGGGGGTTTGAATCAGCCCCAGCATTTT.

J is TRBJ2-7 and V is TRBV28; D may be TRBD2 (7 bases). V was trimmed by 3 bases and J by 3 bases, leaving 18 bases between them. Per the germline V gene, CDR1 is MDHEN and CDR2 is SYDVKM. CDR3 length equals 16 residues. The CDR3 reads CASSFVGGRFRYEQYF. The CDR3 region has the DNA TGTGCCAGCAGTTTTGTCGGGGGGCGATTTCGCTACGAGCAGTACTTC.

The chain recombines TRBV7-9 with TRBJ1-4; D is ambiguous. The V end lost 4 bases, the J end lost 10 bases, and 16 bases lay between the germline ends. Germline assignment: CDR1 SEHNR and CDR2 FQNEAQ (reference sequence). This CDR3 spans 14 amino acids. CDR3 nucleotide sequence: TGTGCCAGCAGCTATCGGGGTCTGAACGGAAAACTGTTTTTT. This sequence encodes CASSYRGLNGKLFF.

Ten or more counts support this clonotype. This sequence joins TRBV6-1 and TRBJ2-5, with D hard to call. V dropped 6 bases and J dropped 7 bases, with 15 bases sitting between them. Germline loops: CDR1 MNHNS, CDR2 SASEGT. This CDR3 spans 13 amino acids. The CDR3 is CASRIGVGGTQYF. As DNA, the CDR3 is TGTGCCAGCAGGATTGGGGTAGGCGGGACCCAGTACTTC.

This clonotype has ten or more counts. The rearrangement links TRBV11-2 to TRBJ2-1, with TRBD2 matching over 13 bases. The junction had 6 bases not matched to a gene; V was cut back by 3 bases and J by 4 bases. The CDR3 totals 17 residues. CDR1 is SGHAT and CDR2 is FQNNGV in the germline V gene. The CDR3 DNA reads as TGTGCCAGCAGCTTGCCAGGACTAGCGGGGGTTTACAATGAGCAGTTCTTC. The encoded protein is CASSLPGLAGVYNEQFF. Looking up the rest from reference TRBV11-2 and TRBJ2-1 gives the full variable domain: EAGVAQSPRYKIIEKRQSVAFWCNPISGHATLYWYQQILGQGPKLLIQFQNNGVVDDSQLPKDRFSAERLKGVDSTLKIQPAKLEDSAVYLCASSLPGLAGVYNEQFFGPGTRLTVL.

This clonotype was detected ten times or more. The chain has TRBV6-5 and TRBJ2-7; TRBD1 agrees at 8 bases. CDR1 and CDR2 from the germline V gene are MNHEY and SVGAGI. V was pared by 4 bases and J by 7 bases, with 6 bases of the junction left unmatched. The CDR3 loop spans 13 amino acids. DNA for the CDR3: TGTGCCAGCAGTTCCCAGGGGGCCCGGGAGCAGTACGTC. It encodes CASSSQGAREQYV.

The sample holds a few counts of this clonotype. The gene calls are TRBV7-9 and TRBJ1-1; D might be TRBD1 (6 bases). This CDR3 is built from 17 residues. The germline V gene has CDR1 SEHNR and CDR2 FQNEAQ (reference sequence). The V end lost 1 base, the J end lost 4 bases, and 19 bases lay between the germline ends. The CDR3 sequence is CASSLVPGDLRGTEAFF. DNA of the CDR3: TGTGCCAGCAGCTTAGTACCAGGGGATCTCCGTGGCACTGAAGCTTTCTTT.

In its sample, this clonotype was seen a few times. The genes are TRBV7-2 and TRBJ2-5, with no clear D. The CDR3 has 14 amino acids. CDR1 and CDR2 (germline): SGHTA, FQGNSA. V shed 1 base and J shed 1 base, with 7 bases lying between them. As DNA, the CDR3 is TGTGCCAGCAGCTTAGGACCGGGCCAAGAGACCCAGTACTTC. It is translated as CASSLGPGQETQYF.

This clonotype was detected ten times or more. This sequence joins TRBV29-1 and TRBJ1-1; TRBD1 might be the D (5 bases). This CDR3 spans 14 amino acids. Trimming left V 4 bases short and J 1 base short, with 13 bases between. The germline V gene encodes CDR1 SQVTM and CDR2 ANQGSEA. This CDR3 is CSVATGAGNTEAFF. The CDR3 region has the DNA TGCAGCGTTGCTACCGGGGCTGGGAACACTGAAGCTTTCTTT. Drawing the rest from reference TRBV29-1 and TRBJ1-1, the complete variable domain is SAVISQKPSRDICQRGTSLTIQCQVDSQVTMMFWYRQQPGQSLTLIATANQGSEATYESGFVIDKFPISRPNLTFSTLTVSNMSPEDSSIYLCSVATGAGNTEAFFGQGTRLTVV.

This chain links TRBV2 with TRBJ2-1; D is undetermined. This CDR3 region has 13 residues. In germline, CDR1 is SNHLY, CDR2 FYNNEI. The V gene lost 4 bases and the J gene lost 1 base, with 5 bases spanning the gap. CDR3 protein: CASSGESYNEQFF. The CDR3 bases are TGTGCCAGCAGTGGGGAATCCTACAATGAGCAGTTCTTC.

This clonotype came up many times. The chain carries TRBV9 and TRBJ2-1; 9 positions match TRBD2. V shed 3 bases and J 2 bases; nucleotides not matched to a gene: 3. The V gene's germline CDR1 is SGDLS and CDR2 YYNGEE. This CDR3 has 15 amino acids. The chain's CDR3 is CASSARLAAYNEQFF. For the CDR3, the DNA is TGTGCCAGCAGCGCCCGACTAGCGGCCTACAATGAGCAGTTCTTC.

CDR3 sequence reads: CAWTPPGLAGAMQYF. CDR3 bases: TGTGCCTGGACCCCGCCGGGACTAGCGGGAGCTATGCAGTATTTT. This chain connects TRBV30 to TRBJ2-3; 14 bases align to TRBD2. The germline V gene has CDR1 GTSNPN and CDR2 SVGIG (reference sequence). The J segment lost 11 bases and the V segment lost 4 bases, leaving 11 bases of the junction unmatched. The length of the CDR3 is 15 residues. Full variable domain (outside the CDR3, taken from reference TRBV30 and TRBJ2-3): SQTIHQWPATLVQPVGSPLSLECTVEGTSNPNLYWYRQAAGRGLQLLFYSVGIGQISSEVPQNLSASRPQDRQFILSSKKLLLSDSGFYLCAWTPPGLAGAMQYFGPGTRLTVL.

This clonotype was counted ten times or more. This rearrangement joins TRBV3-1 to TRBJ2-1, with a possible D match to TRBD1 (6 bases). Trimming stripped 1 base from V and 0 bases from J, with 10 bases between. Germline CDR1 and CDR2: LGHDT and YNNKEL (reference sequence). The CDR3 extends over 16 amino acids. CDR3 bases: TGTGCCAGCAGCCAAGTACAGGGACCCTCCTACAATGAGCAGTTCTTC. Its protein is CASSQVQGPSYNEQFF.

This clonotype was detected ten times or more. For the CDR3, the DNA is TGTGCCAGCAGCCAAGATCTGAGGAGGCAACTGTTTTTT. Protein product: CASSQDLRRQLFF. V and J are TRBV3-1 and TRBJ1-4; the D is unclear. The germline CDR1 and CDR2 sequences are LGHDT and YNNKEL (reference sequence). This CDR3 contains 13 residues. Deletions cut 0 bases from V and 12 bases from J, with 11 bases between.

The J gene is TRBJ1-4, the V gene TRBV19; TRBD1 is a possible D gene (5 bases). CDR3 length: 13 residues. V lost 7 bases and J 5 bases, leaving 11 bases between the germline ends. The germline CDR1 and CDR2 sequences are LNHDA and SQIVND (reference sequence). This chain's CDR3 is CASKQVENEKLFF. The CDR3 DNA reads TGTGCCAGTAAACAGGTAGAAAATGAAAAACTGTTTTTT.

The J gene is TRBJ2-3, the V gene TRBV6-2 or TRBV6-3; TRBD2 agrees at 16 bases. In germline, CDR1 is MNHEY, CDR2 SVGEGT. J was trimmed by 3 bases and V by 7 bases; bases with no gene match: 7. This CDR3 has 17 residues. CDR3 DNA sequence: TGTGCCAGCAATGGGGAGGGACTAGCGGGAGGGACAGATACGCAGTATTTT. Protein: CASNGEGLAGGTDTQYF.

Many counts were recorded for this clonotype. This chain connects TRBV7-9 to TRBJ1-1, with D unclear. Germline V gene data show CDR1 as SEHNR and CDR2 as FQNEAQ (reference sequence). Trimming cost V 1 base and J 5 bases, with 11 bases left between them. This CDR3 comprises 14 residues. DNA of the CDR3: TGTGCCAGCAGCTTAGTCATGGCTCGGACTGAAGCTTTCTTT. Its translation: CASSLVMARTEAFF.

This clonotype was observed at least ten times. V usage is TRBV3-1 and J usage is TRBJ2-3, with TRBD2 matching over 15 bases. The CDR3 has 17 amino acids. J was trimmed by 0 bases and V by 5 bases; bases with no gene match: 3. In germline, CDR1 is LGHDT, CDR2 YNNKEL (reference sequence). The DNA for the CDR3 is TGTGCCAGCAGCGGGACTAGCGGGAGGACTAGCACAGATACGCAGTATTTT. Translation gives CASSGTSGRTSTDTQYF.

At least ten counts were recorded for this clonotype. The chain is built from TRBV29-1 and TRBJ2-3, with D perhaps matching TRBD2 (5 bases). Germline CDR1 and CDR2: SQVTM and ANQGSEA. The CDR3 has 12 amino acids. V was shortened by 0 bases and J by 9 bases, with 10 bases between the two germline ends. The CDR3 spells CSVEDRGITQYF. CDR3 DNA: TGCAGCGTTGAAGATCGAGGGATAACGCAGTATTTT.

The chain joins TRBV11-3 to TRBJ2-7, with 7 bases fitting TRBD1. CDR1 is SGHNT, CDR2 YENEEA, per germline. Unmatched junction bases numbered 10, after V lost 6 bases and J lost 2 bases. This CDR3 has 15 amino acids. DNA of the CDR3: TGTGCCAGCAGAGCCCGGGACAGCATAACCTACGAGCAGTACTTC. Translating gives CASRARDSITYEQYF.

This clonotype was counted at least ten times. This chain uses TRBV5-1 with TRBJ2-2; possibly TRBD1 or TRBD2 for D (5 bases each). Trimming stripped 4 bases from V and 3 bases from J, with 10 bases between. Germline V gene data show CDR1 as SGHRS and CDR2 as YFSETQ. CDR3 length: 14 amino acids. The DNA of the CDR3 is TGCGCCAGCAGCCGGGGACGGGACACCGGGGAGCTGTTTTTT. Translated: CASSRGRDTGELFF.

DNA of the CDR3: TGCGCCAGCAGCTTGGCGGCGGGACTAGCGGGAGCTATGCAGTATTTT. It specifies CASSLAAGLAGAMQYF. The rearrangement links TRBV5-1 to TRBJ2-3; 14 nucleotides line up with TRBD2. V shed 0 bases, J shed 11 bases, and the junction held 8 bases outside the gene matches. The CDR3 length is 16 residues. Germline V gene lookup returns CDR1 SGHRS and CDR2 YFSETQ.